One sample yielded the 32 T cell receptor beta chains listed below, sequenced in a study of blood T cell repertoires in COVID-19. Sequencing used immunoSEQ multiplex PCR; TCRdb keeps in-frame clones, though not all of them. The sample has some 13,000 clones, 75% to 90% seen once; the top ten hold roughly half. Specimen: peripheral blood. Receptors originate from a man older than 75 with acute or convalescent COVID-19.

The V call is TRBV30, the J call TRBJ2-7, with 8 bases aligning to TRBD1. V gave up 4 bases and J gave up 0 bases; unmatched junction bases: 2. This CDR3 region has 13 residues. CDR1 GTSNPN and CDR2 SVGIG come from the germline V gene (reference sequence). The CDR3 DNA is TGTGCCTGGATAGGACAGGGCTCCTACGAGCAGTACTTC. As protein: CAWIGQGSYEQYF.

The count of this clone is one. The chain recombines TRBV12-5 with TRBJ2-3; no definite D call. Germline V gene sequence: CDR1 LGHNT, CDR2 FRNRAP. CDR3 size: 13 residues. The ends were cut back, 6 bases at V and 4 bases at J, with 11 bases in the middle. CDR3 sequence (DNA): TGTGCTAGTGGACGCCTGGCTGCAGATACGCAGTATTTT. This translates into CASGRLAADTQYF.

This chain uses TRBV7-9 with TRBJ2-1; D uncertain. This CDR3 has 11 residues. Per the germline V gene, CDR1 is SEHNR and CDR2 is FQNEAQ (reference sequence). Trimming cost V 6 bases and J 5 bases, with 5 bases left between them. This CDR3 reads CASRTNNEQFF. The CDR3 DNA reads as TGTGCCAGCAGAACTAACAATGAGCAGTTCTTC.

This chain links TRBV3-1 (or the pseudogene TRBV3-2) with TRBJ2-3, with D possibly matching TRBD2 (6 bases). The length of the CDR3 is 12 residues. V was trimmed by 4 bases and J by 9 bases, leaving 11 bases between them. Looked up from germline, CDR1 is LGHDT and CDR2 is YNNKEL (reference sequence). The DNA for the CDR3 is TGTGCCAGCAGCCCGGGGGAGCGGACGCAGTATTTT. Amino acid sequence: CASSPGERTQYF.

This clone was found a few times. The chain is built from TRBV27 and TRBJ1-1, with D unclear. This CDR3 spans 15 amino acids. Trimming took 7 bases from V and 0 from J, leaving 15 bases between them. From germline, CDR1 is MNHEY and CDR2 SMNVEV (reference sequence). The CDR3 region has the DNA TGTGCCAGCACGTTACGAGGGAGCATGAACACTGAAGCTTTCTTT. Protein: CASTLRGSMNTEAFF.

The rearrangement links TRBV10-3 to TRBJ2-7; possibly TRBD1 for D (6 bases). The germline CDR1 and CDR2 sequences are ENHRY and SYGVKD. The CDR3 is 14 amino acids. V lost 4 bases and J lost 0, with 10 bases in between. The CDR3 sequence: CAISGRDTSYEQYF. CDR3 coding DNA: TGTGCCATCAGTGGTAGGGACACCTCCTACGAGCAGTACTTC.

The chain joins TRBV19 to TRBJ2-2; TRBD1 agrees at 9 bases. V lost 6 bases and J lost 5; bases outside the gene matches: 7. CDR1 and CDR2 (germline): LNHDA, SQIVND (reference sequence). This CDR3 has 15 residues. This CDR3 reads CASRTGTGRTGELFF. For the CDR3, the DNA is TGTGCCAGTAGAACCGGGACAGGGAGAACCGGGGAGCTGTTTTTT.

CDR3 region: CASSYSGQAWDNEQFF. CDR3 sequence (DNA): TGTGCCAGCAGTTACTCCGGACAGGCGTGGGACAATGAGCAGTTCTTC. The gene calls are TRBV6-5 and TRBJ2-1; 7 bases map to TRBD1. CDR3 length: 16 amino acids. The germline V gene has CDR1 MNHEY and CDR2 SVGAGI. V gave up 0 bases and J gave up 5 bases; unmatched junction bases: 7.

This chain joins TRBV30 and TRBJ2-1; 13 bases agree with TRBD2. Germline V gene data show CDR1 as GTSNPN and CDR2 as SVGIG (reference sequence). The CDR3 runs to 17 residues. J gave up 8 bases and V 0 bases, and 10 bases lay outside the gene matches. CDR3 loop: CAWSVPLLAGGPDEQFF. For the CDR3, the DNA is TGTGCCTGGAGTGTACCCTTACTAGCGGGAGGGCCGGATGAGCAGTTCTTC.

This clone has only one observation. The chain recombines TRBV7-2 with TRBJ1-3, with 8 bases fitting TRBD1. The CDR3 runs to 16 residues. Germline CDR1 and CDR2: SGHTA and FQGNSA. V was pared by 5 bases and J by 4 bases, with 10 bases of the junction left unmatched. The DNA of the CDR3 is TGTGCCAGCAGCCCGGCAGGGACAGGCCGGGGAAACACCATATATTTT. It translates to CASSPAGTGRGNTIYF.

A single count supports this clone. This chain connects TRBV2 to TRBJ1-1; TRBD1 matches at 8 bases. CDR3 size: 14 residues. The trim removed 6 bases at V and 1 base at J, leaving 4 bases unmatched. Germline lookup yields CDR1 SNHLY and CDR2 FYNNEI. CDR3 loop: CASSPRGRNTEAFF. In DNA, the CDR3 is TGTGCCAGCAGCCCCAGGGGGCGGAACACTGAAGCTTTCTTT.

As DNA, the CDR3 is TGTGCCAGCAGTGCGGGACAAACAAATGAAAAACTGTTTTTT. It is translated as CASSAGQTNEKLFF. The chain links TRBV2 to TRBJ1-4, with a tentative D call TRBD1 (6 bases). This CDR3 spans 14 amino acids. Germline CDR1 is SNHLY and CDR2 is FYNNEI. With 4 bases removed from V and 5 bases from J, the gap between germline ends came to 11 bases.

The chain employs TRBV19 and TRBJ1-2, with D hard to call. Germline lookup yields CDR1 LNHDA and CDR2 SQIVND (reference sequence). This CDR3 has 13 amino acids. V gave up 5 bases and J gave up 4 bases, with 11 bases separating them. The CDR3: CASSFYIAYGYTF. The DNA of the CDR3 is TGTGCCAGTAGTTTCTACATAGCCTATGGCTACACCTTC.

The chain carries TRBV6-1 and TRBJ2-5; 9 bases align to TRBD2. V lost 3 bases and J lost 5; bases outside the gene matches: 10. CDR1 and CDR2 from the germline V gene are MNHNS and SASEGT. The CDR3 loop spans 16 amino acids. The CDR3 nucleotides are TGTGCCAGCAGTGATGCTAGGGGACTAGCTCACGAGACCCAGTACTTC. Translation: CASSDARGLAHETQYF.

This chain links TRBV19 with TRBJ2-4; D is possibly TRBD2 (7 bases). The CDR3 is 16 amino acids. CDR1 LNHDA and CDR2 SQIVND come from the germline V gene (reference sequence). Trimming stripped 2 bases from V and 6 bases from J, with 17 bases between. This chain's CDR3 is CASSIPPGAGANIQYF. In nucleotides, the CDR3 is TGTGCCAGTAGTATACCCCCCGGGGCGGGGGCAAACATTCAGTACTTC. Variable domain in full (rest from reference TRBV19 and TRBJ2-4): DGGITQSPKYLFRKEGQNVTLSCEQNLNHDAMYWYRQDPGQGLRLIYYSQIVNDFQKGDIAEGYSVSREKKESFPLTVTSAQKNPTAFYLCASSIPPGAGANIQYFGAGTRLSVL.

The rearrangement uses TRBV24-1 and TRBJ1-2; no definite D call. The CDR3 is 12 residues long. The germline V and J ends were trimmed by 3 bases and 6 bases, with 7 bases remaining between them. Germline V gives CDR1 KGHDR, CDR2 SFDVKD. In DNA, the CDR3 is TGTGCCACCAGTGATGTAGGAGATGGCTACACCTTC. Amino acid sequence: CATSDVGDGYTF.

The CDR3 nucleotides read TGTGCCAGCTATCCCTACTCCCCAGCACCCACTAGCTCTGGAAACACCATATATTTT. Translated, it gives CASYPYSPAPTSSGNTIYF. The chain combines TRBV2 with TRBJ1-3; no clear D gene. V was cut by 8 bases and J by 0 bases, with 26 bases left in between. The CDR3 runs to 19 residues. Per the germline V gene, CDR1 is SNHLY and CDR2 is FYNNEI. Full variable domain (rest looked up from reference TRBV2 and TRBJ1-3): EPEVTQTPSHQVTQMGQEVILRCVPISNHLYFYWYRQILGQKVEFLVSFYNNEISEKSEIFDDQFSVERPDGSNFTLKIRSTKLEDSAMYFCASYPYSPAPTSSGNTIYFGEGSWLTVV.

The chain uses TRBV9 and TRBJ1-2, with TRBD1 identical over 7 bases. The J segment lost 5 bases and the V segment lost 7 bases, leaving 8 bases of the junction unmatched. This CDR3 region has 13 residues. Germline CDR1 SGDLS, CDR2 YYNGEE. DNA for the CDR3: TGTGCCAGCGCTAAGACAGGGTCGTATGGCTACACCTTC. This encodes CASAKTGSYGYTF.

The gene calls are TRBV18 and TRBJ1-5; TRBD1 agrees at 9 bases. V shed 3 bases and J 4 bases; nucleotides not matched to a gene: 7. CDR3 length: 16 amino acids. The V gene's germline CDR1 is KGHSH and CDR2 LQKENI. The CDR3 is CASSPTTGTGNQPQHF. The CDR3, as DNA: TGTGCCAGCTCACCGACCACCGGGACAGGGAATCAGCCCCAGCATTTT.

The chain recombines TRBV5-5 with TRBJ2-7; 12 nucleotides line up with TRBD1. The CDR3 loop spans 15 amino acids. The germline V gene has CDR1 SGHKS and CDR2 YYEKEE (reference sequence). V lost 3 bases and J lost 3; bases outside the gene matches: 4. The CDR3 region has the DNA TGTGCCAGCAGCTCGGGACAGGGGGCACACTACGAGCAGTACTTC. It codes for CASSSGQGAHYEQYF. Using reference TRBV5-5 and TRBJ2-7 for the parts outside the CDR3, the full variable domain is DAGVTQSPTHLIKTRGQQVTLRCSPISGHKSVSWYQQVLGQGPQFIFQYYEKEERGRGNFPDRFSARQFPNYSSELNVNALLLGDSALYLCASSSGQGAHYEQYFGPGTRLTVT.

In regard to this clone: Sequence at one end of the junction differs from germline and may be a read error. The same CDR3 arises from other DNA sequences in this sample as well. The chain couples TRBV6-5 to TRBJ2-7; D may be TRBD1 (6 bases). The CDR3 loop spans 13 amino acids. Looked up from germline, CDR1 is MNHEY and CDR2 is SVGAGI. CDR3 in amino acids: CATSRQVGYEQYF. DNA of the CDR3: TGTGCCACCTCGCGACAGGTGGGGTACGAGCAATACTTC.

The rearrangement joins TRBV9 to TRBJ2-1, with D unclear. The germline V gene encodes CDR1 SGDLS and CDR2 YYNGEE. With 4 bases removed from V and 0 bases from J, the gap between germline ends came to 20 bases. The length of the CDR3 is 18 residues. The DNA for the CDR3 is TGTGCCAGCAGCATGTCACCCCAAGCTTTTTCCTCCTACAATGAGCAGTTCTTC. It codes for CASSMSPQAFSSYNEQFF.

The gene calls are TRBV19 and TRBJ2-1; 11 bases are shared with TRBD2. CDR3 length equals 15 residues. With 10 bases clipped from V and 4 bases from J, the junction kept 9 bases outside the gene matches. CDR1 is LNHDA, CDR2 SQIVND, per germline (reference sequence). The CDR3 bases are TGTGCCATCTCTTCCCTAGCGGGGGGATACAATGAGCAGTTCTTC. This gives the protein CAISSLAGGYNEQFF. The variable domain in full, with the rest retrieved from reference TRBV19 and TRBJ2-1, is DGGITQSPKYLFRKEGQNVTLSCEQNLNHDAMYWYRQDPGQGLRLIYYSQIVNDFQKGDIAEGYSVSREKKESFPLTVTSAQKNPTAFYLCAISSLAGGYNEQFFGPGTRLTVL.

V and J are TRBV7-2 and TRBJ2-3; D not resolved. Trimming removed 1 base from V and 2 bases from J, with 10 bases in between. Germline loops: CDR1 SGHTA, CDR2 FQGNSA. The CDR3 is made up of 15 amino acids. CDR3 nucleotides: TGTGCCAGCAGCTTAGGTCCGGTTAACACAGATACGCAGTATTTT. This encodes CASSLGPVNTDTQYF.

This chain's CDR3 is CASSVGSSGRGDTQYF. In DNA, the CDR3 is TGTGCCAGCAGCGTAGGGAGTAGCGGGAGGGGGGATACGCAGTATTTT. The rearrangement links TRBV9 to TRBJ2-3, with 11 positions matching TRBD2. The CDR3 totals 16 residues. Germline-derived CDR1 and CDR2 are SGDLS and YYNGEE. After removal of 0 bases from V and 6 bases from J, the junction contained 6 bases not matched to a gene. The entire variable domain, with the rest obtained from reference TRBV9 and TRBJ2-3, is as follows: DSGVTQTPKHLITATGQRVTLRCSPRSGDLSVYWYQQSLDQGLQFLIQYYNGEERAKGNILERFSAQQFPDLHSELNLSSLELGDSALYFCASSVGSSGRGDTQYFGPGTRLTVL.

The J gene is TRBJ1-1, the V gene TRBV5-6; D ambiguous. V was pared by 4 bases and J by 5 bases, with 9 bases between. Germline CDR1 is SGHDT and CDR2 is YYEEEE. This CDR3 has 12 residues. The CDR3 nucleotides read TGTGCCAGCAGCGCTCTTCGGACTGAAGCTTTCTTT. Amino acids: CASSALRTEAFF.

The chain has TRBV3-1 (or the pseudogene TRBV3-2) and TRBJ2-7, with 7 bases that match TRBD2. The CDR3 covers 17 residues. After removal of 1 base from V and 0 bases from J, the junction contained 9 bases not matched to a gene. The germline CDR1 and CDR2 sequences are LGHDT and YNNKEL (reference sequence). The CDR3 spells CASSQVGRGSGSYEQYF. CDR3 sequence (DNA): TGTGCCAGCAGCCAAGTGGGGCGCGGGAGTGGCTCCTACGAGCAGTACTTC.

The chain uses TRBV6-5 and TRBJ1-3, with D possibly being TRBD1 (5 bases). CDR1 and CDR2 from the germline V gene are MNHEY and SVGAGI. V was shortened by 6 bases and J by 0 bases, with 9 bases between the two germline ends. This CDR3 has 14 residues. The CDR3, as DNA: TGTGCCAGCAGACTGGACACCTCTGGAAACACCATATATTTT. This gives the protein CASRLDTSGNTIYF.

This clone has just one count. J is TRBJ2-1 and V is TRBV10-1, with 9 positions matching TRBD2. The CDR3 extends over 19 amino acids. Germline loops: CDR1 WNHNN, CDR2 SYGVQD (reference sequence). V lost 2 bases, J lost 3 bases, and 14 bases stayed unmatched. The CDR3 DNA reads as TGCGCCAGCAGTGAGGGTCTAGCGGGACCCACTACATTCTACAATGAGCAGTTCTTC. It encodes CASSEGLAGPTTFYNEQFF.

This rearrangement joins TRBV28 to TRBJ1-1; 9 bases agree with TRBD1. Germline V CDR1 and CDR2: MDHEN, SYDVKM. Trimming cost V 4 bases and J 4 bases; bases outside gene matches: 7. The CDR3 consists of 15 residues. CDR3 residues: CASSSPGQGLTEAFF. CDR3 sequence (DNA): TGTGCCAGCAGTTCCCCGGGACAGGGACTCACTGAAGCTTTCTTT.

This sequence joins TRBV10-3 and TRBJ2-7; D is ambiguous. V was pared by 0 bases and J by 2 bases, with 8 bases between. Germline V gene lookup returns CDR1 ENHRY and CDR2 SYGVKD. The CDR3 is 14 residues long. CDR3 protein: CAISESARAYEQYF. The CDR3 nucleotides read TGTGCCATCAGTGAGTCGGCTAGAGCCTACGAGCAGTACTTC.

V gene TRBV11-3 combines with J gene TRBJ2-2; maybe TRBD2 (6 bases). The CDR3 covers 14 residues. CDR1 SGHNT and CDR2 YENEEA come from the germline V gene. The V gene lost 6 bases and the J gene lost 2 bases, with 10 bases spanning the gap. CDR3 sequence: CASRTGVNTGELFF. DNA for the CDR3: TGTGCCAGCAGGACGGGAGTTAACACCGGGGAGCTGTTTTTT.